These T cell receptor beta chains were read from a single sample in a study of identical twins. MiXCR, run by TCRdb on the 5' RACE reads, gives a single entry per CDR3 protein. The sample yields hundreds of thousands of distinct CDR3 sequences, about 22% seen once. These records were also assigned to another study, of yellow fever vaccine responses in identical twins.

The sample taken for sequencing was CD4+ T cells sorted from blood. The source of these receptors is a woman aged 18-29 years in good health. CDR3s include the opening cysteine and the closing phenylalanine or tryptophan. A D gene is named only where the DNA matches it firmly. Size values are once, few and many counts, or a class for expanded clones, and some rows have none.

size	V	D	J	CDR3	DNA
NA	TRBV7-3	NA	TRBJ2-1	CASSLTGTGRYNEQFF	TGTGCCAGCAGCTTAACAGGGACGGGGCGCTACAATGAGCAGTTCTTC
few	TRBV6-6	NA	TRBJ2-3	CASSYFSTDTQYF	TGTGCCAGCAGTTATTTTAGCACAGATACGCAGTATTTT
few	TRBV20-1	NA	TRBJ2-7	CSAQLTGSSYEQYF	TGCAGTGCTCAATTAACGGGCAGCTCCTACGAGCAGTACTTC
NA	TRBV9	TRBD2	TRBJ2-5	CASSVRASGSQETQYF	TGTGCCAGCAGCGTACGGGCTAGCGGGAGCCAAGAGACCCAGTACTTC
few	TRBV5-1	TRBD2	TRBJ2-1	CASSFTLAGVLGEQFF	TGCGCCAGCAGCTTTACCCTAGCGGGAGTATTAGGTGAGCAGTTCTTC
NA	TRBV12-3/TRBV12-4	NA	TRBJ2-7	CASSPPGSYYEQYF	TGTGCCAGCAGTCCACCGGGCTCCTACTACGAGCAGTACTTC
NA	TRBV10-1	TRBD2	TRBJ2-1	CASSPGLSSSYNEQFF	TGCGCCAGCAGTCCGGGACTATCGAGCTCCTACAATGAGCAGTTCTTC
few	TRBV5-6	TRBD2	TRBJ2-3	CASSRKRGAGNTDTQYF	TGTGCCAGCAGCCGGAAAAGGGGAGCGGGAAACACAGATACGCAGTATTTT
few	TRBV10-3	TRBD2	TRBJ2-7	CAISRGLAGQGDEEQYF	TGTGCCATCAGTAGGGGACTAGCGGGCCAAGGGGATGAAGAGCAGTACTTC
few	TRBV3-1	TRBD2	TRBJ2-1	CASSHGTSGRGSYNEQFF	TGTGCCAGCAGCCACGGGACTAGCGGGAGAGGCTCCTACAATGAGCAGTTCTTC
NA	TRBV3-1	NA	TRBJ2-3	CASSVQGTQYF	TGTGCCAGCAGCGTACAGGGTACGCAGTATTTT
NA	TRBV12-3/TRBV12-4	NA	TRBJ2-7	CASRPGLNSYEQYF	TGTGCCAGCAGACCCGGACTAAACTCCTACGAGCAGTACTTC
few	TRBV12-3/TRBV12-4	TRBD2	TRBJ2-2	CASSSRLAGVSGELFF	TGTGCCAGCAGTTCGCGACTAGCGGGAGTCTCTGGGGAGCTGTTTTTT
NA	TRBV9	TRBD2	TRBJ2-7	CASSNGLAGIYEQYF	TGTGCCAGCAGCAACGGACTAGCGGGGATCTACGAGCAGTACTTC
few	TRBV20-1	NA	TRBJ2-2	CSARGLLGGELFF	TGCAGTGCTAGAGGACTTTTGGGCGGGGAGCTGTTTTTT
once	TRBV12-3/TRBV12-4	NA	TRBJ2-3	CASSSFRGTDTQYF	TGTGCCAGCAGTTCCTTTAGGGGCACAGATACGCAGTATTTT
NA	TRBV3-1	TRBD2	TRBJ2-3	CASSIRLAGGFTDTQYF	TGTGCCAGCAGCATCCGACTAGCGGGGGGATTCACAGATACGCAGTATTTT
few	TRBV19	NA	TRBJ2-2	CASSIGYTGELFF	TGTGCCAGTAGTATAGGGTACACCGGGGAGCTGTTTTTT
few	TRBV20-1	NA	TRBJ2-3	CSASGGASTDTQYF	TGCAGTGCCTCCGGCGGGGCTAGCACAGATACGCAGTATTTT